Listed below are T cell receptor beta chains from one sample, sequenced in a study of CD8+CD57+ T cells in acquired aplastic anemia. TCRdb re-called the reads through MiXCR, storing one row per CDR3 protein. The table includes about 20,000 distinct CDR3 sequences, approximately 39% detected once. What was sequenced was CD8+CD57+ T cells sorted from PBMCs. These receptors were taken from a human donor with aplastic anemia. Each CDR3 is given with its conserved first and last residue. Fields, in order: CDR3 length, V gene, D gene, clone size, J gene, CDR3 protein, CDR3 DNA. A D gene is named only where the DNA matches it firmly. Where a row states a size, it is once, few, many or the class of an expanded clone; other rows omit it.

13,TRBV6-1,-,-,TRBJ1-1,CASSGTSNTEAFF,TGTGCCAGCAGTGGGACTTCTAACACTGAAGCTTTCTTT
12,TRBV7-9,-,-,TRBJ1-2,CASRLQDYGYTF,TGTGCCAGCAGGCTTCAGGACTATGGCTACACCTTC
16,TRBV6-1,-,few,TRBJ1-5,CASSEAPGQGNQPQHF,TGTGCCAGCAGTGAAGCGCCGGGGCAGGGCAATCAGCCCCAGCATTTT
14,TRBV20-1,TRBD2,many,TRBJ2-1,CSASGTSSYNEQFF,TGCAGTGCTTCCGGGACTAGCTCCTACAATGAGCAGTTCTTC
16,TRBV7-3,-,-,TRBJ2-2,CASSLIYRLNTGELFF,TGTGCCAGCAGCTTAATATACAGACTAAACACCGGGGAGCTGTTTTTT
13,TRBV2,-,-,TRBJ2-7,CASTIRTSYEQYF,TGTGCCAGTACGATCCGTACCTCCTACGAGCAGTACTTC
16,TRBV7-3,TRBD1,few,TRBJ1-6,CASSLTSGQGSSPLHF,TGTGCCAGCAGCTTAACGTCAGGACAGGGTAGTTCACCCCTCCACTTT
15,TRBV20-1,TRBD1,many,TRBJ2-7,CSARETGTGGHEQYF,TGCAGTGCTAGAGAGACCGGGACAGGGGGCCACGAGCAGTACTTC
16,TRBV5-5,TRBD1,-,TRBJ2-7,CASSLSTGGGLDEQYF,TGTGCCAGCAGCTTGAGCACAGGGGGCGGGCTGGACGAGCAGTACTTC
14,TRBV4-1,-,few,TRBJ2-1,CASSGGASYNEQFF,TGCGCCAGCTCGGGCGGGGCGAGCTACAATGAGCAGTTCTTC
17,TRBV15,TRBD1,once,TRBJ2-6,CATSRDRGIGGANVLTF,TGTGCCACCAGCAGGGACAGGGGGATAGGTGGGGCCAACGTCCTGACTTTC
14,TRBV10-3,-,-,TRBJ1-1,CAISEVAAYTEAFF,TGTGCCATCAGTGAGGTGGCCGCCTACACTGAAGCTTTCTTT
13,TRBV7-9,TRBD1,-,TRBJ1-2,CASSWDRGYGYTF,TGTGCCAGCAGCTGGGACAGGGGATATGGCTACACCTTC
17,TRBV6-1,-,few,TRBJ2-5,CASSYRETNEIQETQYF,TGTGCCAGCAGTTACCGCGAGACTAACGAGATCCAAGAGACCCAGTACTTC
14,TRBV20-1,TRBD2,few,TRBJ2-5,CSATRTSGRETQYF,TGCAGTGCTACCCGGACTAGCGGGAGGGAGACCCAGTACTTC
15,TRBV20-1,-,few,TRBJ2-7,CSASSVHLLSYEQYF,TGCAGTGCTAGTTCCGTGCACCTCCTCTCCTACGAGCAGTACTTC
16,TRBV7-9,-,few,TRBJ2-6,CASSSGHHSGANVLTF,TGTGCCAGCAGCTCGGGACACCACTCTGGGGCCAACGTCCTGACTTTC
13,TRBV6-1,-,-,TRBJ2-5,CASSDRGRETQYF,TGTGCCAGCAGTGACAGGGGACGAGAGACCCAGTACTTC
14,TRBV19,-,-,TRBJ2-7,CASQPTTGHYEQYF,TGTGCCAGCCAACCTACCACGGGCCACTACGAGCAGTACTTC
14,TRBV10-3,TRBD1,once,TRBJ2-1,CAISERTGGDEQFF,TGTGCCATCAGTGAGAGGACAGGGGGCGATGAGCAGTTCTTC
12,TRBV5-6,-,-,TRBJ2-1,CASSVGTVRQFF,TGTGCCAGCAGCGTCGGGACCGTAAGGCAGTTCTTC
16,TRBV20-1,-,-,TRBJ2-1,CSARGRAASSYNEQFF,TGCAGTGCTAGAGGAAGGGCAGCGAGCTCCTACAATGAGCAGTTCTTC
14,TRBV4-1,-,many,TRBJ1-1,CASSQTLGPAEAFF,TGCGCCAGCAGTCAAACCCTCGGGCCGGCTGAAGCTTTCTTT